This T cell receptor beta chain derives from a study of cytomegalovirus exposure and HLA in healthy donors. Study findings and constraints: Under in vitro conditions, three CMV-associated chains were confirmed as specific for CMV antigens. First-cohort TCR clusters tended to co-occur in the roughly 130 validation repertoires, a later analysis found. Reports credit the classifier with highly specific, highly sensitive diagnosis of cytomegalovirus status. Some TCR beta chains (about 170 of them) were listed as cytomegalovirus-associated.

Germline CDR1 reads MNHNY; CDR2 reads SVGAGI (reference sequence). V gave up 9 bases and J gave up 5 bases; unmatched junction bases: 5. This CDR3 has 13 amino acids. Profiled with immunoSEQ multiplex PCR; TCRdb holds only in-frame clones, not every one. The table has 250,000 to 350,000 clones, around 87% seen once. As regards this clone: The antigen remains unidentified.

The source is a woman aged 18-30 years in good health and CMV-seronegative. The sequencing sample was made of PBMCs. V and J are TRBV6-6 and TRBJ1-5, with 9 positions matching TRBD1. CDR3 in amino acids: CASPRDRDQPQHF. In DNA, the CDR3 is TGTGCCAGTCCGAGGGACAGGGATCAGCCCCAGCATTTT.